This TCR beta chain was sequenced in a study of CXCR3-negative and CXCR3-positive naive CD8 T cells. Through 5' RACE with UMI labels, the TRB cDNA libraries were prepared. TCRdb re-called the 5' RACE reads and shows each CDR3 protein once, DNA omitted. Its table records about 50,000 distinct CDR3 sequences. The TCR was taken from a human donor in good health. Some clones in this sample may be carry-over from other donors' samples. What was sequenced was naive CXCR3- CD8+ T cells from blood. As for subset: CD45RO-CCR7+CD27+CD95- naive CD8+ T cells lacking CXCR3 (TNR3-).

The CDR3 protein is CASSLGPENTEAFF. V is TRBV7-3 and J is TRBJ1-1. Looked up from germline, CDR1 is SGHTA and CDR2 is FQGTGA. The CDR3 extends over 14 amino acids.